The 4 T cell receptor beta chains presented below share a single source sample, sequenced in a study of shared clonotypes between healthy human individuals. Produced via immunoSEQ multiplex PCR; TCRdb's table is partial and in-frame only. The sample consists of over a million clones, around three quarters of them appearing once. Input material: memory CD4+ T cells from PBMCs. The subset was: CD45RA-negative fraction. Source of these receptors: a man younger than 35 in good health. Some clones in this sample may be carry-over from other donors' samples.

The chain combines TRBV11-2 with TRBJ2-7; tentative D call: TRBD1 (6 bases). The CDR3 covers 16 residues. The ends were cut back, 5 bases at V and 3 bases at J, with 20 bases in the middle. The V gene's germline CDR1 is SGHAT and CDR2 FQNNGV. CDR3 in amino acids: CASSQTRDILGYEQYF. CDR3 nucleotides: TGTGCCAGCAGCCAAACAAGGGACATACTCGGCTACGAGCAGTACTTC. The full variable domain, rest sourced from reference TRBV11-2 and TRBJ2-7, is EAGVAQSPRYKIIEKRQSVAFWCNPISGHATLYWYQQILGQGPKLLIQFQNNGVVDDSQLPKDRFSAERLKGVDSTLKIQPAKLEDSAVYLCASSQTRDILGYEQYFGPGTRLTVT.

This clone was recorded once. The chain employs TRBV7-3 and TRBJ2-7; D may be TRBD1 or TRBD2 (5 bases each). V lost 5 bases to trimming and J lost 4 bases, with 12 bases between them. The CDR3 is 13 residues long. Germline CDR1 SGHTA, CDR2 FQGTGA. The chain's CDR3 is CASSPGPQYEQYF. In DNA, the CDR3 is TGTGCCAGCAGCCCGGGACCCCAGTACGAGCAGTACTTC. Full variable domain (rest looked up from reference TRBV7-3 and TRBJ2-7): GAGVSQTPSNKVTEKGKYVELRCDPISGHTALYWYRQSLGQGPEFLIYFQGTGAADDSGLPNDRFFAVRPEGSVSTLKIQRTERGDSAVYLCASSPGPQYEQYFGPGTRLTVT.

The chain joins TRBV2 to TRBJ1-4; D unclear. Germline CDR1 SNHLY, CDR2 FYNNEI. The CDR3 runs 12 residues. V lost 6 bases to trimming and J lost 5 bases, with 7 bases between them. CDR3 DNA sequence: TGTGCCAGCAGCCCTTGGAATGAAAAACTGTTTTTT. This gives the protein CASSPWNEKLFF.

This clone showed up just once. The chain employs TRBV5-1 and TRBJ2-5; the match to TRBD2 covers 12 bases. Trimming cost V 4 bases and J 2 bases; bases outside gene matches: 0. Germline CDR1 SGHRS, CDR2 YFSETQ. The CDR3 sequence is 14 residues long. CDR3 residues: CASSGLAGQETQYF. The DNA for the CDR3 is TGCGCCAGCAGCGGACTAGCGGGGCAAGAGACCCAGTACTTC.